This T cell receptor (beta chain) was recorded in a study of blood T cell repertoires in COVID-19. Categorization into cohorts depended on clinical history that participants reported. Generated by immunoSEQ multiplex PCR, the TCRdb table keeps only in-frame clones and is missing some. Of roughly 320,000 clones listed, 86% are singletons. Per the germline V gene, CDR1 is MNHEY and CDR2 is SVGAGI. Trimming cost V 5 bases and J 4 bases, with 12 bases left between them. The CDR3 covers 14 residues. The table lists this clone with a few counts. This sample includes further DNA sequences coding for the same CDR3.

The chain carries TRBV6-5 and TRBJ1-3; D is possibly TRBD1 (5 bases). This receptor was identified in a man aged 25 to 45 who had recovered from COVID-19. The sequenced sample was PBMCs or T cells enriched from blood (not recorded which). CDR3 in amino acids: CASSREGTGNTIYF. The CDR3 DNA is TGTGCCAGCAGTCGGGAGGGGACGGGAAACACCATATATTTT.